Each of the 15 T cell receptor beta chains below was sequenced from the same sample in a study of T cell responses to AZD1222 COVID-19 vaccine. The assay was immunoSEQ multiplex PCR, and TCRdb's table has in-frame clones only and misses some. The repertoire holds about 150,000 clones, with roughly nine tenths as singletons. The starting material was peripheral blood, obtained on day 0 of AZD1222 vaccination. The source of these receptors is an adult in good health.

This rearrangement joins TRBV24-1 to TRBJ2-4; TRBD2 matches at 10 bases. Germline CDR1 reads KGHDR; CDR2 reads SFDVKD. V was clipped by 4 bases and J by 3 bases; unmatched bases: 8. The CDR3 has 17 amino acids. CDR3 region: CATSETSGRGGKNIQYF. The CDR3 region has the DNA TGTGCCACCAGTGAAACGAGCGGGAGGGGGGGCAAAAACATTCAGTACTTC.

CDR3 region: CASSSTTGLAGKEEQYF. The CDR3 bases are TGTGCCAGCAGTTCTACCACGGGACTAGCGGGGAAGGAGGAGCAGTACTTC. The chain uses TRBV11-2 and TRBJ2-7; TRBD2 agrees at 13 bases. V was pared by 6 bases and J by 7 bases, with 15 bases of the junction left unmatched. Per germline, CDR1 SGHAT and CDR2 FQNNGV. The CDR3 spans 17 residues.

V is TRBV7-2 and J is TRBJ2-7; D not resolved. The CDR3 has 13 amino acids. V was pared by 6 bases and J by 3 bases, with 12 bases between. CDR1 SGHTA and CDR2 FQGNSA come from the germline V gene. This chain's CDR3 is CASSSGFSYEQYF. Written as DNA, the CDR3 is TGTGCCAGCAGTTCCGGGTTTAGCTACGAGCAGTACTTC.

The chain combines TRBV4-1 with TRBJ2-5; tentatively, D is TRBD2 (5 bases). The CDR3 has 13 amino acids. The germline V gene has CDR1 MGHRA and CDR2 YSYEKL. The V end was cut by 3 bases, the J end by 4 bases, with 9 bases between. The CDR3 protein is CASSHLGGETQYF. The DNA of the CDR3 is TGCGCCAGCAGCCATCTAGGAGGAGAGACCCAGTACTTC.

This chain joins TRBV7-3 and TRBJ2-7; D may be TRBD1 (5 bases). Trimming took 4 bases from V and 3 from J, leaving 10 bases between them. Germline values: CDR1 SGHTA, CDR2 FQGTGA. The CDR3 is 13 residues long. The CDR3 region has the DNA TGTGCCAGCAGCTCCGATCAGGGCTACGAGCAGTACTTC. Residues: CASSSDQGYEQYF.

The gene calls are TRBV7-3 and TRBJ2-5, with a tentative D call TRBD2 (6 bases). The CDR3 consists of 16 residues. Trimming removed 2 bases from V and 3 bases from J, with 16 bases in between. CDR1 and CDR2 (germline): SGHTA, FQGTGA. The CDR3 DNA reads as TGTGCCAGCAGCTTATTGGTGGCGGGCGGGGAAGAGACCCAGTACTTC. It specifies CASSLLVAGGEETQYF.

V and J are TRBV28 and TRBJ2-2; 9 nucleotides line up with TRBD1. Germline CDR1 is MDHEN and CDR2 is SYDVKM. Trimming at V came to 6 bases and at J to 1 base, leaving 9 bases not matched to a gene. The CDR3 runs 17 residues. The CDR3 nucleotides are TGTGCCAGCAGCTACCCTGGACAGGGGAGGAACACCGGGGAGCTGTTTTTT. This encodes CASSYPGQGRNTGELFF.

The chain has TRBV28 and TRBJ1-2, with a weak D call TRBD1 (6 bases). The CDR3 contains 15 residues. Per the germline V gene, CDR1 is MDHEN and CDR2 is SYDVKM. The ends were cut back, 5 bases at V and 2 bases at J, with 15 bases in the middle. CDR3 sequence: CASSAGTLKNYGYTF. The CDR3 coding sequence is TGTGCCAGCAGTGCCGGGACACTGAAAAACTATGGCTACACCTTC.

On this clone itself: Other DNA sequences in the sample encode the same CDR3. This sequence joins TRBV9 and TRBJ2-7; D tentatively reads TRBD1 or TRBD2 (5 bases each). V lost 3 bases and J 4 bases, leaving 11 bases between the germline ends. The V gene's germline CDR1 is SGDLS and CDR2 YYNGEE. CDR3 size: 13 residues. CDR3 coding DNA: TGTGCCAGCAGCGCGCAGGGAGCGTACGAGCAGTACTTC. It specifies CASSAQGAYEQYF.

This clone was counted a few times. The rearrangement links TRBV5-1 to TRBJ2-7; 7 bases fit TRBD1. V lost 4 bases, J lost 5 bases, and 9 bases stayed unmatched. Germline assignment: CDR1 SGHRS and CDR2 YFSETQ. The CDR3 is made up of 14 amino acids. CDR3: CASSDPTGSHEQYF. Here the CDR3 DNA reads TGCGCCAGCAGCGATCCGACAGGGAGCCACGAGCAGTACTTC.

In DNA, the CDR3 is TGTGCCAGCAGCTTAGCTGGGACAGGGGTGAACTATGGCTACACCTTC. It translates to CASSLAGTGVNYGYTF. V gene TRBV7-9 combines with J gene TRBJ1-2, with 10 bases lining up with TRBD1. In germline, CDR1 is SEHNR, CDR2 FQNEAQ (reference sequence). V shed 0 bases and J 2 bases; nucleotides not matched to a gene: 3. The CDR3 loop spans 16 amino acids.

V is TRBV6-5 and J is TRBJ1-5; 10 bases align to TRBD1. J lost 2 bases, V lost 6 bases, and 4 bases had no gene match. The CDR3 has 15 amino acids. CDR1 and CDR2 (germline): MNHEY, SVGAGI. As DNA, the CDR3 is TGTGCCAGCAGCCACGACAGGGGGCGCAATCAGCCCCAGCATTTT. Translation gives CASSHDRGRNQPQHF.

The CDR3 DNA is TGTGCCAGCAGCTTAAATCCCGGGGGAGAGCAGTTCTTC. It is translated as CASSLNPGGEQFF. The chain joins TRBV7-3 to TRBJ2-1; tentative D call: TRBD2 (6 bases). The CDR3 spans 13 residues. V lost 1 base to trimming and J lost 10 bases, with 11 bases between them. Germline CDR1 and CDR2: SGHTA and FQGTGA.

The chain combines TRBV4-1 with TRBJ2-2, with 10 bases that match TRBD1. Germline CDR1 and CDR2: MGHRA and YSYEKL. The CDR3 runs 16 residues. Losses at the gene ends were 4 bases for V and 6 bases for J; bases not matched to a gene: 8. CDR3 sequence (DNA): TGCGCCAGCAGCCTACGACAGGGGGCCTATTCCGGGGAGCTGTTTTTT. It specifies CASSLRQGAYSGELFF.

The V and J genes are TRBV7-9 and TRBJ1-2, with D possibly matching TRBD1 (6 bases). Germline loops: CDR1 SEHNR, CDR2 FQNEAQ (reference sequence). This CDR3 is built from 13 residues. Trimming cost V 6 bases and J 5 bases, with 13 bases left between them. CDR3 bases: TGTGCCAGCAGTTTGGGACAAGAATATGGCTACACCTTC. Protein: CASSLGQEYGYTF.